This T cell receptor (beta chain) was found in a study of blood T cell repertoires in COVID-19. Looked up from germline, CDR1 is KGHDR and CDR2 is SFDVKD. The CDR3 sequence is 15 residues long. The ends lost 4 bases at V and 5 bases at J; junction bases unmatched: 7. Method: immunoSEQ multiplex PCR; TCRdb's copy keeps in-frame clones and lacks some. Among 150,000 to 200,000 clones listed, 70% to 90% were seen once. V is TRBV24-1 and J is TRBJ2-5, with 9 bases identical to TRBD1. The source material was peripheral blood. The sequence derives from a man in his 60s with acute or convalescent COVID-19. The CDR3 loop reads CATSEGTGLGETQYF. The CDR3 DNA reads as TGTGCCACCAGTGAGGGGACAGGGTTGGGGGAGACCCAGTACTTC.